Each of the 27 T cell receptor beta chains below was sequenced from the same sample in a study of shared clonotypes between healthy human individuals (dated by TCRdb to 2018 to 2020). Libraries were constructed by the immunoSEQ multiplex PCR assay. In its TCRdb copy, this immuneACCESS table keeps in-frame sequences only and misses some clones. Where compared with another copy, unresolved V genes explain less than half of these, and the others have no known cause. The sample table holds 950,000 to 1,200,000 clones, of which approximately 80% were seen once. The ten largest make up 0.7% to 0.95% of the sample. Sample: memory CD4+ T cells from PBMCs. The cell subset or site label of this sample denotes: CD45RA-negative fraction. The receptors come from a man younger than 35 in good health. Some clones in this sample may be carry-over from other donors' samples.

V gene TRBV6-5 combines with J gene TRBJ1-1; maybe TRBD1 (5 bases). The germline V gene encodes CDR1 MNHEY and CDR2 SVGAGI. CDR3 size: 13 residues. V lost 4 bases to trimming and J lost 1 base, with 7 bases between them. CDR3 sequence: CASSFQGNTEAFF. CDR3 DNA sequence: TGTGCCAGCAGTTTTCAGGGGAACACTGAAGCTTTCTTT.

The chain employs TRBV5-6 and TRBJ2-3; D possibly corresponds to TRBD1 (6 bases). The CDR3 runs to 15 residues. The V end was cut by 1 base, the J end by 4 bases, with 13 bases between. Germline V gives CDR1 SGHDT, CDR2 YYEEEE. CDR3 residues: CASSLYLGQADTQYF. CDR3 nucleotides: TGTGCCAGCAGCTTGTATTTGGGACAAGCAGATACGCAGTATTTT. Filled out from reference TRBV5-6 and TRBJ2-3, the complete variable domain reads DAGVTQSPTHLIKTRGQQVTLRCSPKSGHDTVSWYQQALGQGPQFIFQYYEEEERQRGNFPDRFSGHQFPNYSSELNVNALLLGDSALYLCASSLYLGQADTQYFGPGTRLTVL.

This clone was seen only a few times. The chain has TRBV4-3 and TRBJ2-7; D is possibly TRBD1 (5 bases). The CDR3 is 15 amino acids. Trimming removed 0 bases at V and 2 bases at J, with 11 bases between. Germline V gene lookup returns CDR1 LGHNA and CDR2 YSLEER. CDR3 nucleotide sequence: TGCGCCAGCAGCCAAGAGGCAGGGAAAACCTACGAGCAGTACTTC. Translation gives CASSQEAGKTYEQYF.

Notes on this clone: Other DNA sequences in the same sample also yield this CDR3. The chain employs TRBV28 and TRBJ2-2; D is uncertain. Germline V gene data show CDR1 as MDHEN and CDR2 as SYDVKM. The V end was cut by 7 bases, the J end by 8 bases, with 20 bases between. CDR3 length: 15 residues. The CDR3 DNA follows: TGTGCCAGCACAGCCGGGTCACCAAGCCCTGGGGAGCTGTTTTTT. Translated: CASTAGSPSPGELFF. Full variable domain (missing parts from reference TRBV28 and TRBJ2-2): DVKVTQSSRYLVKRTGEKVFLECVQDMDHENMFWYRQDPGLGLRLIYFSYDVKMKEKGDIPEGYSVSREKKERFSLILESASTNQTSMYLCASTAGSPSPGELFFGEGSRLTVL.

The table lists this clone with many counts. Different DNA sequences within this sample yield the same CDR3. This sequence joins TRBV28 and TRBJ1-4; no clear D gene. Trimming left V 2 bases short and J 0 bases short, with 7 bases between. Germline CDR1 is MDHEN and CDR2 is SYDVKM. This CDR3 contains 15 residues. The DNA for the CDR3 is TGTGCCAGCAGTTTAGGCGGTGCAACTAATGAAAAACTGTTTTTT. The encoded protein is CASSLGGATNEKLFF.

V is TRBV25-1 and J is TRBJ1-1; D is uncertain. The CDR3 runs 11 residues. V was pared by 7 bases and J by 8 bases, with 11 bases between. CDR1 and CDR2 from the germline V gene are MGHDK and SYGVNS. The CDR3 reads CASKFKTEAFF. DNA of the CDR3: TGTGCCAGCAAGTTTAAAACCGAAGCTTTCTTT.

The V and J genes are TRBV18 and TRBJ2-7, with 7 bases matching TRBD2. The junction had 7 bases not matched to a gene; V was cut back by 5 bases and J by 0 bases. This CDR3 comprises 15 residues. In germline, CDR1 is KGHSH, CDR2 LQKENI. CDR3 in DNA: TGTGCCAGCTCATTAGCGGGCAAATTCTCCTACGAGCAGTACTTC. Residues: CASSLAGKFSYEQYF.

The gene calls are TRBV5-1 and TRBJ2-7, with a tentative D call TRBD2 (5 bases). This CDR3 is 13 amino acids long. Germline assignment: CDR1 SGHRS and CDR2 YFSETQ. V was pared by 3 bases and J by 2 bases, with 9 bases between. The CDR3, as DNA: TGCGCCAGCAGCTCGGACGGGACCTACGAGCAGTACTTC. Protein: CASSSDGTYEQYF.

This clone was seen a handful of times. The V and J genes are TRBV7-9 and TRBJ1-1; weak D call: TRBD1 (5 bases). This CDR3 is 17 amino acids long. With 5 bases removed from V and 0 bases from J, the gap between germline ends came to 19 bases. Germline loops: CDR1 SEHNR, CDR2 FQNEAQ (reference sequence). The CDR3 nucleotides are TGTGCCAGCAGCCCACGCCCCGGGCAGGGAGTGAACACTGAAGCTTTCTTT. Encoded protein: CASSPRPGQGVNTEAFF.

The gene calls are TRBV27 and TRBJ1-1; D not certain. CDR3 length: 14 residues. Trimming shortened V by 5 bases and J by 1 base, and 11 bases separated the two germline ends. Germline lookup yields CDR1 MNHEY and CDR2 SMNVEV (reference sequence). DNA for the CDR3: TGTGCCAGCAGTAACCTAAGAGCGAACACTGAAGCTTTCTTT. Translation: CASSNLRANTEAFF.

The genes are TRBV10-1 and TRBJ2-1; 9 bases line up with TRBD2. V dropped 8 bases and J dropped 7; count of bases not matched to a gene: 15. CDR3 size: 16 residues. CDR1 is WNHNN and CDR2 is SYGVQD in the germline V gene (reference sequence). The CDR3 DNA reads TGCGCCAGCTTTCCTACCGGGACTAGCTTTAGGAATGAGCAGTTCTTC. Translation: CASFPTGTSFRNEQFF.

This rearrangement joins TRBV29-1 to TRBJ2-5; TRBD1 aligns across 7 bases. The trim removed 6 bases at V and 5 bases at J, leaving 12 bases unmatched. The CDR3 covers 14 residues. CDR1 and CDR2 from the germline V gene are SQVTM and ANQGSEA. This chain's CDR3 is CSVTKTGNRETQYF. The CDR3 coding sequence is TGCAGCGTCACCAAGACAGGGAACCGGGAGACCCAGTACTTC.

The chain is built from TRBV28 and TRBJ1-2; TRBD1 might be the D (5 bases). Per germline, CDR1 MDHEN and CDR2 SYDVKM. The CDR3 runs 13 residues. Trimming pared 3 bases from V and 8 bases from J, leaving 13 bases between. In DNA, the CDR3 is TGTGCCAGCAGTTTGAGGGGTCCGCGGGGCTACACCTTC. This codes for CASSLRGPRGYTF.

This chain connects TRBV6-1 to TRBJ1-5; the D gene is possibly TRBD1 (6 bases). Trimming cost V 2 bases and J 2 bases, with 19 bases left between them. Germline lookup yields CDR1 MNHNS and CDR2 SASEGT. The CDR3 runs 18 residues. The CDR3 nucleotides are TGTGCCAGCAGTGAACCGTGGGGGGCCAGTTCGGGCAATCAGCCCCAGCATTTT. It is translated as CASSEPWGASSGNQPQHF.

The genes are TRBV5-6 and TRBJ2-5; D possibly corresponds to TRBD2 (6 bases). Per germline, CDR1 SGHDT and CDR2 YYEEEE. V lost 4 bases to trimming and J lost 0 bases, with 10 bases between them. The CDR3 is 14 residues long. In DNA form, the CDR3 reads TGTGCCAGCAGCCGCGGGACGGACCAAGAGACCCAGTACTTC. Protein sequence: CASSRGTDQETQYF.

As regards this clone: A clone one base away is much larger, so this may be a read error. In the same sample, other DNA sequences code for this CDR3. The V call is TRBV7-8, the J call TRBJ2-3; the D is unclear. The V end was cut by 1 base, the J end by 1 base, with 3 bases between. This CDR3 has 13 residues. Germline CDR1 reads SGHVS; CDR2 reads FQNEAQ. The DNA for the CDR3 is TGTGCCAGCAGCTTAGGTGGCACAGATACGCAGTATTTT. Its protein product is CASSLGGTDTQYF.

This rearrangement joins TRBV5-4 to TRBJ2-3; D gene unclear. The CDR3 length is 12 residues. The V end was cut by 2 bases, the J end by 2 bases, with 3 bases between. CDR1 is SGHNT, CDR2 YYREEE, per germline (reference sequence). The CDR3 nucleotides are TGTGCCAGCAGCTTTCCCACAGATACGCAGTATTTT. Its translation is CASSFPTDTQYF.

This clone appeared a few times. This rearrangement joins TRBV6-6 to TRBJ1-1; no firm D call. There are 15 residues in the CDR3. Trimming stripped 4 bases from V and 11 bases from J, with 23 bases between. The germline V gene has CDR1 MNHNY and CDR2 SVGAGI (reference sequence). The CDR3 DNA sequence: TGTGCCAGCAGTTCCGTGAGCGCATCCAAGCTGTGGGCTTTCTTT. It translates to CASSSVSASKLWAFF.

The gene calls are TRBV19 and TRBJ2-7; 14 bases are shared with TRBD2. CDR3 length equals 16 residues. V was clipped by 3 bases and J by 7 bases; unmatched bases: 8. From germline, CDR1 is LNHDA and CDR2 SQIVND (reference sequence). CDR3: CASSMTSGRANDEQYF. DNA for the CDR3: TGTGCCAGTAGTATGACTAGCGGGAGGGCCAATGATGAGCAGTACTTC. Full variable domain (rest looked up from reference TRBV19 and TRBJ2-7): DGGITQSPKYLFRKEGQNVTLSCEQNLNHDAMYWYRQDPGQGLRLIYYSQIVNDFQKGDIAEGYSVSREKKESFPLTVTSAQKNPTAFYLCASSMTSGRANDEQYFGPGTRLTVT.

The rearrangement links TRBV5-1 to TRBJ2-7; a weak D match, TRBD2 (5 bases). The V end was cut by 3 bases, the J end by 4 bases, with 11 bases between. There are 13 residues in the CDR3. Per germline, CDR1 SGHRS and CDR2 YFSETQ. CDR3 residues: CASSSLGSYEQYF. Written as DNA, the CDR3 is TGCGCCAGCAGCTCCTTAGGGAGTTACGAGCAGTACTTC.

The V and J genes are TRBV18 and TRBJ2-7, with no clear D. This CDR3 has 15 residues. The germline V gene encodes CDR1 KGHSH and CDR2 LQKENI. V lost 2 bases to trimming and J lost 6 bases, with 17 bases between them. The CDR3 DNA follows: TGTGCCAGCTCACCAGCTGTCGCCAGGCCCTCCGAGCAGTACTTC. Encoded protein: CASSPAVARPSEQYF.

V usage is TRBV4-3 and J usage is TRBJ1-1; the match to TRBD1 covers 7 bases. This CDR3 has 15 amino acids. The germline V gene encodes CDR1 LGHNA and CDR2 YSLEER. V was pared by 0 bases and J by 3 bases, with 4 bases of the junction left unmatched. This CDR3 is CASSQDRQGDTEAFF. Written as DNA, the CDR3 is TGCGCCAGCAGCCAAGATCGGCAGGGGGACACTGAAGCTTTCTTT.

V usage is TRBV5-6 and J usage is TRBJ2-7; the D gene is possibly TRBD1 (5 bases). V was cut by 0 bases and J by 9 bases, with 19 bases left in between. The CDR3 totals 15 residues. Per germline, CDR1 SGHDT and CDR2 YYEEEE. The CDR3 coding sequence is TGTGCCAGCAGCTTGGAATCAGGGAAAAAGGCTTTGCAGTACTTC. This translates into CASSLESGKKALQYF.

The chain couples TRBV10-3 to TRBJ2-1, with 9 bases that match TRBD2. Germline values: CDR1 ENHRY, CDR2 SYGVKD. J was trimmed by 4 bases and V by 5 bases; bases with no gene match: 6. The CDR3 is 15 amino acids. CDR3 nucleotide sequence: TGTGCCATCAGTTCCGGGACTAGCTATTACAATGAGCAGTTCTTC. Translating gives CAISSGTSYYNEQFF.

Comment on this clone: A much larger clone differs by one base, so this may be a read error. This specimen includes other DNA sequences encoding the same CDR3. The chain links TRBV2 to TRBJ2-5, with TRBD2 matching over 7 bases. Germline assignment: CDR1 SNHLY and CDR2 FYNNEI. The CDR3 loop spans 13 amino acids. J was trimmed by 4 bases and V by 7 bases; bases with no gene match: 6. The CDR3 spells CASIGGGGETQYF. CDR3 sequence (DNA): TGTGCCAGCATCGGCGGGGGTGGAGAGACCCAGTACTTC.

The rearrangement uses TRBV6-1 and TRBJ2-7; D may be TRBD1 or TRBD2 (5 bases each). Between the trimmed V and J ends, which lost 5 bases and 3 bases, there was a span of 17 bases. There are 15 residues in the CDR3. Germline CDR1 is MNHNS and CDR2 is SASEGT. CDR3 residues: CASSSLRDADYEQYF. The CDR3 DNA follows: TGTGCCAGCAGTTCCCTTCGGGACGCAGACTACGAGCAGTACTTC.

The CDR3 coding sequence is TGCGCCAGCAGCTGGAGGGGGCAGGTCACTGAAGCTTTCTTT. Translating it yields CASSWRGQVTEAFF. The V gene is TRBV5-1, the J gene TRBJ1-1; 7 bases are shared with TRBD1. This CDR3 has 14 residues. The J segment lost 4 bases and the V segment lost 3 bases, leaving 6 bases of the junction unmatched. Germline V gives CDR1 SGHRS, CDR2 YFSETQ.